The text below deals with one T cell receptor beta chain. The target antigen is unknown. Using a J-beta primer mix together with a sample-barcoded 5' primer, a second PCR was run for roughly 7 to 11 cycles. Carrying 12 random nucleotides, a template-switch adaptor labeled each individual cDNA molecule. A minimum of 2.5 million CDR3-containing paired-end reads was obtained for each sample. TCRdb re-derived calls from the 5' RACE reads in MiXCR, one entry per CDR3 protein. The sample holds about 2 million distinct CDR3 sequences; about 50% are singletons and the top ten take roughly 2.1%. This sample stems from a study of blood T cells in healthy people across ages. Background on the study: Every two T cells gave about one barcoded beta molecule via template switching. Findings of the study overall: In older individuals, TCR beta diversity per million T cells was lower, falling roughly linearly with age.

CDR1 and CDR2 from the germline V gene are SNHLY and FYNNEI. The CDR3 extends over 14 amino acids. V was clipped by 5 bases and J by 8 bases; unmatched bases: 11. The TCR sequence derives from a woman aged 35 to 49 in good health. The V and J genes are TRBV2 and TRBJ1-2, with 7 bases fitting TRBD1. Sequencing was done on a sample of blood. The CDR3 DNA reads TGTGCCAGCAGTTCAGCACGGACAGGTCAAGGCTACACCTTC. Translated: CASSSARTGQGYTF.